This T cell receptor (beta chain) was recorded in a study of cytomegalovirus exposure and HLA in healthy donors. Study results and caveats: 87-base-pair reads could not separate some V segments, including TRBV6-2 and TRBV6-3.

With 3 bases clipped from V and 4 bases from J, the junction kept 4 bases outside the gene matches. Germline assignment: CDR1 LNHDA and CDR2 SQIVND (reference sequence). CDR3 length equals 14 residues. The PCR contained 60 Vbeta and 13 Jbeta primers. TCRdb's table, derived via immunoSEQ multiplex PCR, lists solely in-frame clones and lacks some. Of over 150,000 clones in the sample, 84% were seen once. In the case of this clone: The antigen is unknown.

The sequenced sample was PBMCs. The receptor was isolated from a girl aged 10 to 17 in good health and CMV-seropositive. V is TRBV19 and J is TRBJ1-2, with 8 bases identical to TRBD1. Written as DNA, the CDR3 is TGTGCCAGTAGTATGGTTCAGGGGGCCTATGGCTACACCTTC. This translates into CASSMVQGAYGYTF. The variable domain in full, with the rest retrieved from reference TRBV19 and TRBJ1-2, is DGGITQSPKYLFRKEGQNVTLSCEQNLNHDAMYWYRQDPGQGLRLIYYSQIVNDFQKGDIAEGYSVSREKKESFPLTVTSAQKNPTAFYLCASSMVQGAYGYTFGSGTRLTVV.